These 22 T cell receptor beta chains came from one sample sequenced in a study. TCRdb itself ran the RT-PCR reads through MiXCR, one entry per CDR3 protein. The data show about 680,000 distinct CDR3 sequences, with approximately 15% seen just once and 3.6% held by the top ten. The source material was memory CD4+ T cells from blood. These receptors were obtained from a female donor in good health, serving as a healthy control.

This clonotype was recorded a few times. The V gene is TRBV7-9, the J gene TRBJ1-1; the D is unclear. Trimming cost V 2 bases and J 10 bases, with 11 bases left between them. Germline CDR1 SEHNR, CDR2 FQNEAQ (reference sequence). This CDR3 is built from 12 residues. The CDR3 bases are TGTGCCAGCAGCTTAACAGACTCTGGAGCTTTCTTT. Translation gives CASSLTDSGAFF.

The CDR3 region is CSAPGLAGALSTDTQYF. CDR3 nucleotide sequence: TGCAGTGCCCCCGGACTAGCGGGAGCTCTTAGCACAGATACGCAGTATTTT. J is TRBJ2-3 and V is TRBV20-1; 13 bases fit TRBD2. Losses at the gene ends were 6 bases for V and 0 bases for J; bases not matched to a gene: 9. The CDR3 contains 17 residues. The germline V gene encodes CDR1 DFQATT and CDR2 SNEGSKA (reference sequence).

This chain links TRBV27 with TRBJ2-7, with D possibly being TRBD2 (5 bases). The CDR3 spans 15 residues. V shed 3 bases and J shed 6 bases, with 18 bases lying between them. Germline assignment: CDR1 MNHEY and CDR2 SMNVEV (reference sequence). The DNA for the CDR3 is TGTGCCAGCAGTTTTGGGGTATCGGGAAGTCCCGAGCAGTACTTC. Residues: CASSFGVSGSPEQYF.

The chain joins TRBV6-2 or TRBV6-3 to TRBJ1-4; D is perhaps TRBD1 (5 bases). V gave up 1 base and J gave up 7 bases, with 10 bases separating them. Germline lookup yields CDR1 MNHEY and CDR2 SVGEGT. The CDR3 spans 14 residues. CDR3 loop: CASSYYRWGEKLFF. CDR3 sequence (DNA): TGTGCCAGCAGTTACTACAGGTGGGGTGAAAAACTGTTTTTT.

The chain joins TRBV7-2 to TRBJ2-1; 7 bases are shared with TRBD1. The J segment lost 4 bases and the V segment lost 1 base, leaving 16 bases of the junction unmatched. Germline CDR1 SGHTA, CDR2 FQGNSA. This CDR3 has 19 residues. CDR3 in amino acids: CASSLVGILQGSSYNEQFF. The CDR3 DNA sequence: TGTGCCAGCAGCTTAGTAGGGATATTACAGGGGAGCTCTTACAATGAGCAGTTCTTC.

The V call is TRBV6-6, the J call TRBJ1-5; 7 nucleotides line up with TRBD1. CDR3 length equals 14 residues. After removal of 5 bases from V and 4 bases from J, the junction contained 5 bases not matched to a gene. Germline V gene sequence: CDR1 MNHNY, CDR2 SVGAGI (reference sequence). CDR3 residues: CASSRGGPNQPQHF. CDR3 nucleotide sequence: TGTGCCAGCAGTAGAGGGGGCCCGAATCAGCCCCAGCATTTT.

The count of this clonotype is one. This rearrangement joins TRBV9 to TRBJ2-2; D gene uncertain. Trimming took 3 bases from V and 7 from J, leaving 4 bases between them. The CDR3 covers 11 residues. Germline V CDR1 and CDR2: SGDLS, YYNGEE. The CDR3 region has the DNA TGTGCCAGCAGCGCCTACGGGGAGCTGTTTTTT. Amino acid sequence: CASSAYGELFF.

The chain has TRBV7-2 and TRBJ1-5; 8 bases map to TRBD1. The CDR3 spans 13 residues. V was pared by 5 bases and J by 7 bases, with 4 bases of the junction left unmatched. CDR1 and CDR2 (germline): SGHTA, FQGNSA. The DNA of the CDR3 is TGTGCCAGCAGCCGGGACAGGCGACAGCCCCAGCATTTT. Translating gives CASSRDRRQPQHF. The entire variable domain, with the rest obtained from reference TRBV7-2 and TRBJ1-5, is as follows: GAGVSQSPSNKVTEKGKDVELRCDPISGHTALYWYRQSLGQGLEFLIYFQGNSAPDKSGLPSDRFSAERTGGSVSTLTIQRTQQEDSAVYLCASSRDRRQPQHFGDGTRLSIL.

This clonotype came up a few times. The conserved final phenylalanine or tryptophan is absent from the CDR3, which likely points to a read error. The genes are TRBV12-3 or TRBV12-4 and TRBJ2-1, with a possible D match to TRBD1 (6 bases). The V end was cut by 6 bases, the J end by 9 bases, with 12 bases between. This CDR3 has 12 residues. CDR3: CASSRQVGEQFL. CDR3 nucleotides: TGTGCCAGCAGCAGACAGGTCGGTGAGCAGTTCTTA.

The sample holds many counts of this clonotype. The chain joins TRBV13 to TRBJ2-3; 7 bases align to TRBD1. The CDR3 consists of 14 residues. V lost 5 bases and J lost 2; bases outside the gene matches: 4. The germline CDR1 and CDR2 sequences are PRHDT and FYEKMQ (reference sequence). CDR3 sequence (DNA): TGTGCCAGCAGCCCGGGACAGATCACAGATACGCAGTATTTT. This sequence encodes CASSPGQITDTQYF.

This clonotype was observed a few times. This chain joins TRBV7-2 and TRBJ2-3; possibly TRBD2 for D (5 bases). Germline values: CDR1 SGHTA, CDR2 FQGNSA. This CDR3 is 14 amino acids long. V lost 5 bases, J lost 0 bases, and 9 bases lay in between. The DNA of the CDR3 is TGTGCCAGCAGCCCCCAGCGGAGCACAGATACGCAGTATTTT. Its protein product is CASSPQRSTDTQYF.

This clonotype appeared a few times. V usage is TRBV5-1 and J usage is TRBJ1-3; D is unclear. The CDR3 has 14 residues. Germline-derived CDR1 and CDR2 are SGHRS and YFSETQ. Trimming stripped 4 bases from V and 0 bases from J, with 8 bases between. CDR3 sequence (DNA): TGCGCCAGCAGCCGGGCCGACTCTGGAAACACCATATATTTT. This encodes CASSRADSGNTIYF.

The rearrangement joins TRBV4-1 to TRBJ1-5; no clear D gene. The germline CDR1 and CDR2 sequences are MGHRA and YSYEKL. V lost 4 bases, J lost 11 bases, and 30 bases lay in between. The CDR3 has 18 residues. CDR3 coding DNA: TGCGCCAGCAGCCTAGTATCGGTGTACGGGAGGACGGCAGAGACCCAGCATTTT. Translation gives CASSLVSVYGRTAETQHF.

This clonotype appeared a few times. The rearrangement joins TRBV11-2 to TRBJ2-3; TRBD2 matches at 12 bases. V lost 5 bases, J lost 7 bases, and 7 bases stayed unmatched. The CDR3 runs 15 residues. Germline V gives CDR1 SGHAT, CDR2 FQNNGV. This CDR3 is CASSPGLAGTYTQYF. For the CDR3, the DNA is TGTGCCAGCAGCCCCGGACTAGCGGGAACATATACGCAGTATTTT.

This clonotype came up many times. The chain links TRBV15 to TRBJ2-6, with unresolved D. CDR1 LNHNV and CDR2 YYDKDF come from the germline V gene (reference sequence). The V end was cut by 2 bases, the J end by 1 base, with 12 bases between. CDR3 length equals 17 residues. CDR3 in DNA: TGTGCCACCAGCAGATTTTACCTAGAGTCTGGGGCCAACGTCCTGACTTTC. Encoded protein: CATSRFYLESGANVLTF.

This clonotype was found a few times. Mismatch with germline at one junction end may stem from a read error. The chain recombines TRBV12-3 or TRBV12-4 with TRBJ1-5, with D unclear. This CDR3 region has 14 residues. The CDR3 protein is CASSFSSSNQHQHF. Written as DNA, the CDR3 is TGTGCCAGCAGTTTTAGTAGTAGCAATCAGCACCAGCATTTT.

This clonotype occurred a few times. The rearrangement uses TRBV7-3 and TRBJ1-1, with D possibly matching TRBD1 (5 bases). The CDR3 loop spans 13 amino acids. Between the trimmed V and J ends, which lost 1 base and 10 bases, there was a span of 13 bases. Looked up from germline, CDR1 is SGHTA and CDR2 is FQGTGA. DNA for the CDR3: TGTGCCAGCAGCTTAATATCGGGGACGGGAGCTTTCTTT. Protein sequence: CASSLISGTGAFF. Drawing the rest from reference TRBV7-3 and TRBJ1-1, the complete variable domain is GAGVSQTPSNKVTEKGKYVELRCDPISGHTALYWYRQSLGQGPEFLIYFQGTGAADDSGLPNDRFFAVRPEGSVSTLKIQRTERGDSAVYLCASSLISGTGAFFGQGTRLTVV.

The V gene is TRBV4-2, the J gene TRBJ2-5; 8 nucleotides align to TRBD2. The CDR3 extends over 16 amino acids. V was clipped by 5 bases and J by 5 bases; unmatched bases: 13. The germline V gene encodes CDR1 LGHNA and CDR2 YNFKEQ. DNA for the CDR3: TGTGCCAGCAGCACCCGAGGGGAAGCGGGAGATGAGACCCAGTACTTC. Residues: CASSTRGEAGDETQYF.

This clonotype was detected many times. The rearrangement links TRBV6-5 to TRBJ2-7; D possibly uses TRBD1 or TRBD2 (7 bases each). Germline V gene lookup returns CDR1 MNHEY and CDR2 SVGAGI. This CDR3 comprises 15 residues. V lost 2 bases, J lost 3 bases, and 14 bases lay in between. The CDR3 protein is CASSYSGTVFYEQYF. The DNA of the CDR3 is TGTGCCAGCAGTTACAGCGGGACAGTGTTCTACGAGCAGTACTTC.

The rearrangement joins TRBV5-1 to TRBJ2-2, with 10 positions matching TRBD1. CDR1 SGHRS and CDR2 YFSETQ come from the germline V gene. V trimming: 3 bases; J trimming: 7 bases; junction bases outside the gene matches: 15. The CDR3 length is 18 residues. The CDR3 DNA follows: TGCGCCAGCAGCTCGGCCAATGAGGACAGGGGGGTCGGCGGGGAGCTGTTTTTT. Its translation: CASSSANEDRGVGGELFF.

This clonotype was counted at least ten times. V is TRBV20-1 and J is TRBJ2-1; the D call may be TRBD1 or TRBD2 (5 bases each). V gave up 3 bases and J gave up 7 bases, with 16 bases separating them. In germline, CDR1 is DFQATT, CDR2 SNEGSKA (reference sequence). This CDR3 has 14 residues. DNA for the CDR3: TGCAGTGCTAGCAGGACACCTCGAGGGAATGAGCAGTTCTTC. It specifies CSASRTPRGNEQFF.

This clonotype has a count of ten or more. The V call is TRBV7-3, the J call TRBJ2-1; D is uncertain. Per germline, CDR1 SGHTA and CDR2 FQGTGA. The CDR3 is made up of 14 amino acids. V was pared by 5 bases and J by 5 bases, with 13 bases between. In DNA form, the CDR3 reads TGTGCCAGCAGCATCTCGACCGGCCACAATGAGCAGTTCTTC. It encodes CASSISTGHNEQFF.